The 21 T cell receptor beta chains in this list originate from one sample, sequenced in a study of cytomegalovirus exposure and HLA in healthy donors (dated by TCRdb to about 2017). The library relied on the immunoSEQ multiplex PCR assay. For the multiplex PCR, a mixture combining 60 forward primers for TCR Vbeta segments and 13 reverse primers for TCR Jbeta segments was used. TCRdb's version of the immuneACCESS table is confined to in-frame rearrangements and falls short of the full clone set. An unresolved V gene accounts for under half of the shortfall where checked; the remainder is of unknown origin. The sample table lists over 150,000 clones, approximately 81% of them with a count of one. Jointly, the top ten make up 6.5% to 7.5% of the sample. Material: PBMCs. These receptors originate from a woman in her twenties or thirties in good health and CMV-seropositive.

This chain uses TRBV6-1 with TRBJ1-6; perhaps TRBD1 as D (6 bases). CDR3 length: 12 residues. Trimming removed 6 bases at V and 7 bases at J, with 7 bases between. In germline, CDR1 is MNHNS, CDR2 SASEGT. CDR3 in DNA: TGTGCCAGCAGAACAGGGAATTCACCCCTCCACTTT. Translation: CASRTGNSPLHF.

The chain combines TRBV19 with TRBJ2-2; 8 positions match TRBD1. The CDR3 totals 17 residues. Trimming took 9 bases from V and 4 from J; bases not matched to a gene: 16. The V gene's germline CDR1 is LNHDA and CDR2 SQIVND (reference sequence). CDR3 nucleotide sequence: TGTGCCAGCACAAGGGCAGGGGGCGCGTGGATCACCGGGGAGCTGTTTTTT. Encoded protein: CASTRAGGAWITGELFF.

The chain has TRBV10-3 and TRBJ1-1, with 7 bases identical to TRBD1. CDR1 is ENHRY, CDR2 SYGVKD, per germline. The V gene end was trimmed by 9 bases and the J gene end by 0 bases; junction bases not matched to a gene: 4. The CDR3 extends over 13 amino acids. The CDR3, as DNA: TGTGCCATGACAGGGCAGTTGAACACTGAAGCTTTCTTT. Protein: CAMTGQLNTEAFF.

In nucleotides, the CDR3 is TGTGCCAGCAGTTTCCCAGGGGCCGGGAAACTGTTTTTT. This translates into CASSFPGAGKLFF. This chain links TRBV27 with TRBJ1-4; D perhaps matches TRBD1 (6 bases). Between the trimmed V and J ends, which lost 3 bases and 11 bases, there was a span of 13 bases. Germline V gene sequence: CDR1 MNHEY, CDR2 SMNVEV (reference sequence). The length of the CDR3 is 13 residues.

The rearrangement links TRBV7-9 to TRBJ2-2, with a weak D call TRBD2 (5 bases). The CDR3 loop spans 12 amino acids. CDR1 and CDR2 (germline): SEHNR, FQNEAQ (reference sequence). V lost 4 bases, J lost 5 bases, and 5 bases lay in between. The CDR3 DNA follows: TGTGCCAGCAGCTGGGAGACCGGGGAGCTGTTTTTT. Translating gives CASSWETGELFF. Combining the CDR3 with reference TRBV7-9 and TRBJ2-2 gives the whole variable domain DTGVSQNPRHKITKRGQNVTFRCDPISEHNRLYWYRQTLGQGPEFLTYFQNEAQLEKSRLLSDRFSAERPKGSFSTLEIQRTEQGDSAMYLCASSWETGELFFGEGSRLTVL.

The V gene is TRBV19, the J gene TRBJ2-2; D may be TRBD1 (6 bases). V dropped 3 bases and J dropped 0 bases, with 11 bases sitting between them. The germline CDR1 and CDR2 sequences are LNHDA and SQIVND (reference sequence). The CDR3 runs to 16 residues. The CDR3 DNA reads TGTGCCAGTAGTATCGTTAGGGGGTCGAACACCGGGGAGCTGTTTTTT. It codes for CASSIVRGSNTGELFF.

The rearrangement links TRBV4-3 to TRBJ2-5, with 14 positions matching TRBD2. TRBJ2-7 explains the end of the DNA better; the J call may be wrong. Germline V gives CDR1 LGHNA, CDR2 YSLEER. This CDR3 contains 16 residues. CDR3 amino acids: CASSRTSGGSSYEQYF. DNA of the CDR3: TGCGCCAGCAGCCGGACTAGCGGGGGGAGCTCCTACGAGCAGTACTTC.

The CDR3 sequence is CASSKSVVKQYF. CDR3 DNA sequence: TGTGCCAGCAGCAAGAGCGTCGTCAAGCAGTACTTC. The chain employs TRBV21-1 and TRBJ2-7; the table's D call, TRBD2, has no DNA check behind it. TRBV21-1 is labeled a pseudogene. This CDR3 has 12 residues.

CDR3: CATAGTSTGEQFF. The CDR3, as DNA: TGTGCCACCGCTGGGACTAGCACAGGCGAGCAGTTCTTC. The V call is TRBV2, the J call TRBJ2-1, with 9 nucleotides matching TRBD2. CDR3 length: 13 residues. V lost 10 bases and J lost 10; bases outside the gene matches: 11. Germline assignment: CDR1 SNHLY and CDR2 FYNNEI. Together with reference TRBV2 and TRBJ2-1, the CDR3 gives the full variable domain: EPEVTQTPSHQVTQMGQEVILRCVPISNHLYFYWYRQILGQKVEFLVSFYNNEISEKSEIFDDQFSVERPDGSNFTLKIRSTKLEDSAMYFCATAGTSTGEQFFGPGTRLTVL.

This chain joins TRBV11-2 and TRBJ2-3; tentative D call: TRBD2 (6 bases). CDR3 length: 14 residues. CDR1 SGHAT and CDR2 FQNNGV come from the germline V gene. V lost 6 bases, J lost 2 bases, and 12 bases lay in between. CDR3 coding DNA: TGTGCCAGCAGTCCCGGGGGAAACACAGATACGCAGTATTTT. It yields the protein CASSPGGNTDTQYF. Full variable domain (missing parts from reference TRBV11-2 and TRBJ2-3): EAGVAQSPRYKIIEKRQSVAFWCNPISGHATLYWYQQILGQGPKLLIQFQNNGVVDDSQLPKDRFSAERLKGVDSTLKIQPAKLEDSAVYLCASSPGGNTDTQYFGPGTRLTVL.

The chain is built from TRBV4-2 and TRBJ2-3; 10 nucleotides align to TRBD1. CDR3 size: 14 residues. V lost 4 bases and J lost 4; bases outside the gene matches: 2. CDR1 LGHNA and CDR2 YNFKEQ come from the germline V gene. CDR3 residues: CASSLGTGADTQYF. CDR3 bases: TGTGCCAGCAGCCTCGGGACAGGGGCAGATACGCAGTATTTT.

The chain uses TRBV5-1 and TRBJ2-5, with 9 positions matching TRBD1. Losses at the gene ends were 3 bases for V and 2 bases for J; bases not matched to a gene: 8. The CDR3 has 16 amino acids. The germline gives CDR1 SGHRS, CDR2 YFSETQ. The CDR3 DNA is TGCGCCAGCAGCTCCACCGGGACAGGGAATCAAGAGACCCAGTACTTC. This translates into CASSSTGTGNQETQYF.

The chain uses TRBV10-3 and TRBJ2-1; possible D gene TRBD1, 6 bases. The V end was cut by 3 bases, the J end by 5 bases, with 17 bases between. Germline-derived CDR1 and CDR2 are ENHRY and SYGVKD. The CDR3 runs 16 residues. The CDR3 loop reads CAISDERPGDNNEQFF. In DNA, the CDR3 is TGTGCCATCAGTGACGAGCGGCCAGGGGACAACAATGAGCAGTTCTTC.

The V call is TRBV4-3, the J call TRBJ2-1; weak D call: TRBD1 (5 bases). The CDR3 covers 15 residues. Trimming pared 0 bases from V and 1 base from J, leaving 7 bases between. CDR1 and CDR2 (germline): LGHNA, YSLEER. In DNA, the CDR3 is TGCGCCAGCAGCCAAGACGGACATTCCTACAATGAGCAGTTCTTC. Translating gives CASSQDGHSYNEQFF.

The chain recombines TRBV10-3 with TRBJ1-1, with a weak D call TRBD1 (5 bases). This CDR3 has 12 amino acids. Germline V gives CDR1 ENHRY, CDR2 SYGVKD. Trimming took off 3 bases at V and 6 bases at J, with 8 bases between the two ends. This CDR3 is CAISEDRSEAFF. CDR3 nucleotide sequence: TGTGCCATCAGTGAAGACAGATCTGAAGCTTTCTTT.

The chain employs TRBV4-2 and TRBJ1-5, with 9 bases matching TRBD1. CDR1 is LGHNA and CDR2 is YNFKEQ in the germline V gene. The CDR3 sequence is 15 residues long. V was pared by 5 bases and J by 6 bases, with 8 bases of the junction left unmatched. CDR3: CASSSTGGVGQPQHF. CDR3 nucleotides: TGTGCCAGCAGCTCAACAGGGGGCGTAGGTCAGCCCCAGCATTTT.

The CDR3 sequence: CATSREQGSPAFF. DNA of the CDR3: TGTGCCACCAGCAGAGAGCAGGGGAGCCCGGCTTTCTTT. This sequence joins TRBV15 and TRBJ1-1; perhaps TRBD1 as D (6 bases). The CDR3 contains 13 residues. With 0 bases removed from V and 11 bases from J, the gap between germline ends came to 13 bases. From germline, CDR1 is LNHNV and CDR2 YYDKDF (reference sequence).

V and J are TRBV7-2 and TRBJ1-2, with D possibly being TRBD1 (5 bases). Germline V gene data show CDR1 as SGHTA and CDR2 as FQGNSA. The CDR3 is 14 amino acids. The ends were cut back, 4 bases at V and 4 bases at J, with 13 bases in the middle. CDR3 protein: CASSSRGHTYGYTF. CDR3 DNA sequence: TGTGCCAGCAGCTCCCGAGGACATACCTATGGCTACACCTTC. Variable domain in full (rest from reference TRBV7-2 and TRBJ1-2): GAGVSQSPSNKVTEKGKDVELRCDPISGHTALYWYRQSLGQGLEFLIYFQGNSAPDKSGLPSDRFSAERTGGSVSTLTIQRTQQEDSAVYLCASSSRGHTYGYTFGSGTRLTVV.

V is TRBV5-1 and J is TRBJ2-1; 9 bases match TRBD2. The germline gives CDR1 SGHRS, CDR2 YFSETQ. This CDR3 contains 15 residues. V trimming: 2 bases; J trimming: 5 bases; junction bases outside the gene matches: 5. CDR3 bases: TGCGCCAGCAGCTTAAGGGCGGGGGGGGACAATGAGCAGTTCTTC. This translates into CASSLRAGGDNEQFF.

This CDR3 reads CASSLVGGSGNTIYF. In nucleotides, the CDR3 is TGTGCCAGCAGTCTAGTCGGGGGTTCCGGAAACACCATATATTTT. V usage is TRBV6-6 and J usage is TRBJ1-3; a weak D match, TRBD1 (5 bases). Germline V gene data show CDR1 as MNHNY and CDR2 as SVGAGI (reference sequence). V lost 5 bases to trimming and J lost 4 bases, with 15 bases between them. The CDR3 runs to 15 residues.

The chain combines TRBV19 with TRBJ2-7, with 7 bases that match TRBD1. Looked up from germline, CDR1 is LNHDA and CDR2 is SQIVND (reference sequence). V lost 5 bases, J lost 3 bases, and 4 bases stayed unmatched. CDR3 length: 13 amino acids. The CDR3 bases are TGTGCCAGTAGTGTCAGACAGGGCTACGAGCAGTACTTC. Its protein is CASSVRQGYEQYF.